The table lists the clone carrying this T cell receptor beta chain with a few counts. Its antigen is unidentified. The data belong to a study of T-cell reconstitution after alpha-beta-depleted transplantation in children. During its preparation, the TCRbeta library received unique molecular identifiers. MiXCR was run by TCRdb on the PCR reads, yielding one entry per CDR3 protein. The data show approximately 130,000 distinct CDR3 sequences, about 9.6% seen once. Germline V CDR1 and CDR2: SGHVS, FQNEAQ. Trimming left V 2 bases short and J 8 bases short, with 22 bases between. This CDR3 is 17 amino acids long. Study-wide results and caveats: Surviving thymic progenitors and recipient T cells were the source of high TCRbeta diversity at day 60 in some patients. After one year, T-cell counts and TCRbeta diversity mostly came from new T cells.

This receptor was taken from a girl less than two years old who had a stem cell transplant for combined immunodeficiency, so the T cells may come from the graft donor. Sequencing was performed on PBMCs, mostly from graft donor cells, taken 180 days after TCRalphabeta/CD19-depleted stem cell transplant. The chain links TRBV7-8 to TRBJ2-1, with D possibly being TRBD1 or TRBD2 (5 bases each). CDR3 amino acids: CASSLRGLGPRADEQFF. CDR3 bases: TGTGCCAGCAGCTTACGAGGATTGGGACCCCGCGCGGATGAGCAGTTCTTC.